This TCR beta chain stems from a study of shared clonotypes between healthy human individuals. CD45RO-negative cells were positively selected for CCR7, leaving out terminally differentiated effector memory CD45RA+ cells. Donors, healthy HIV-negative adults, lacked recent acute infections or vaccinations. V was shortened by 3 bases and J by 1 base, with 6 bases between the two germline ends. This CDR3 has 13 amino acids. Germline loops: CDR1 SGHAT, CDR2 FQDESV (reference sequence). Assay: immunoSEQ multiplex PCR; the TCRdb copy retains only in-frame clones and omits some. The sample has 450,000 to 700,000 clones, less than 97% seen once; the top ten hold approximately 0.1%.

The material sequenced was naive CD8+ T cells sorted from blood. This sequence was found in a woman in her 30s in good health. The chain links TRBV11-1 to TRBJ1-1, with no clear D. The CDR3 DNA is TGTGCCAGCAGCTTGGGTCGGAACACTGAAGCTTTCTTT. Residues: CASSLGRNTEAFF.